This T cell receptor (beta chain) is drawn from a study of T cells in Graves' hyperthyroidism and ophthalmopathy. This clonotype has ten or more counts. The CDR3 runs to 14 residues. Germline CDR1 is DFQATT and CDR2 is SNEGSKA (reference sequence). Trimming removed 3 bases from V and 6 bases from J, with 15 bases in between. For Graves' hyperthyroidism to be stable, ophthalmopathy could not progress within 18 months. Patients aged 18 to 65 had newly diagnosed hyperthyroidism lasting under 2 months. Each 10 ml fresh peripheral blood draw supplied the PBMCs. RNA transcripts served as the template for amplifying TCR beta CDR3 regions. First-round RT-PCR with HTBI primers amplified the TCR CDR3 region. MiXCR was run by TCRdb on the multiplex PCR reads, yielding one entry per CDR3 protein. The sample shows about 420,000 distinct CDR3 sequences, less than 20% of them seen only once.

The receptor comes from a woman aged 18-29 years with Graves' hyperthyroidism. This chain uses TRBV20-1 with TRBJ1-5; a weak D match, TRBD1 (5 bases). The material sequenced was blood. CDR3 residues: CSASPPGGTQPQHF. The CDR3 bases are TGCAGTGCTAGCCCCCCCGGGGGAACTCAGCCCCAGCATTTT.